This TCR beta chain was sequenced for a study of regulatory T cells in long-lasting Graves disease. This clonotype was seen only a few times. The antigen remains undetermined. The germline gives CDR1 SGHTA, CDR2 FQGTGA. Trimming removed 9 bases from V and 7 bases from J; junction bases left unmatched: 16. The CDR3 extends over 15 amino acids. Construction of the TCR beta libraries employed iRepertoire HTBI primers in conjunction with Arm-PCR of CDR3 regions. One entry per CDR3 protein, called by TCRdb with MiXCR from the multiplex PCR reads. The table shows about 400,000 distinct CDR3 sequences, with approximately 15% occurring only once. Described time point: newly diagnosed GD, antithyroid drugs for less than 3 months. TCR sequences were obtained from RNA taken from PBMCs. Graves' disease diagnosis followed American Thyroid Association guidelines. The study, taken as a whole, reports: Persistent disease exhibited a predilection for TRBV28, TRBJ1-2 and TRBJ2-5. Persistent cases of Graves' showed reduced TCR diversity relative to newly diagnosed patients.

This sample also belongs to another study, concerning T cells in Graves' hyperthyroidism and ophthalmopathy. In that study: Ophthalmopathy was model-predicted a median about 6.7 months pre-onset.

The TCR comes from a woman in her 40s with Graves disease. The specimen comprised peripheral blood mononuclear cells (PBMCs), sampled at new diagnosis, from a patient treated with antithyroid drugs. The chain has TRBV7-3 and TRBJ2-7; 9 bases align to TRBD2. DNA of the CDR3: TGTGCCAGTTCCCCCCTCGCGGGAGGGCCCAGTGAGCAGTACTTC. Translation gives CASSPLAGGPSEQYF.